The 12 T cell receptor beta chains reported below all come from one sample, sequenced in a study of T-cell reconstitution after alpha-beta-depleted transplantation in children. The TCRbeta library incorporated unique molecular identifiers. One entry per CDR3 protein results from TCRdb running MiXCR on the PCR reads. The sample carries about 540,000 distinct CDR3 sequences, about a sixth recorded once. The sequencing used PBMCs from the stem cell graft donor, collected from the stem cell graft. The receptors stem from a human donor who donated a stem cell graft to a child with acute lymphoblastic leukemia.

Only a few counts were recorded for this clonotype. The chain combines TRBV5-1 with TRBJ2-3, with 9 nucleotides matching TRBD2. The germline V gene encodes CDR1 SGHRS and CDR2 YFSETQ. V shed 7 bases and J 0 bases; nucleotides not matched to a gene: 6. The CDR3 covers 15 residues. The CDR3: CASGHGLASTDTQYF. The CDR3 DNA follows: TGCGCCAGCGGGCACGGACTAGCGAGCACAGATACGCAGTATTTT.

In its sample, this clonotype was seen a few times. The chain has TRBV20-1 and TRBJ2-7; 9 positions agree with TRBD2. The V and J ends lost 6 bases and 4 bases, in that order; junction bases with no gene match: 10. Germline CDR1 is DFQATT and CDR2 is SNEGSKA (reference sequence). The length of the CDR3 is 14 residues. The CDR3 DNA reads TGCAGTGCCATTCCGGGCGGGAGGGGGTACGAGCAGTACTTC. Amino acid sequence: CSAIPGGRGYEQYF.

Worth noting for this clonotype: At one of its ends the junction is not consistent with the germline gene, which may arise from a read error. This CDR3 reads CAGSFTLGTEAFF. In DNA form, the CDR3 reads TGCGCCGGCAGTTTCACATTGGGCACTGAAGCTTTCTTT. J is TRBJ1-1 and V is TRBV5-1, with unresolved D. Looked up from germline, CDR1 is SGHRS and CDR2 is YFSETQ. The CDR3 runs to 13 residues.

There are a few counts of this clonotype. V is TRBV9 and J is TRBJ2-5; D might be TRBD1 (5 bases). Looked up from germline, CDR1 is SGDLS and CDR2 is YYNGEE. Trimming took off 0 bases at V and 3 bases at J, with 12 bases between the two ends. CDR3 length equals 15 residues. The CDR3 is CASSVGLGAEETQYF. CDR3 DNA sequence: TGTGCCAGCAGCGTAGGTTTAGGGGCAGAAGAGACCCAGTACTTC. Full variable domain (remainder filled in from reference TRBV9 and TRBJ2-5): DSGVTQTPKHLITATGQRVTLRCSPRSGDLSVYWYQQSLDQGLQFLIQYYNGEERAKGNILERFSAQQFPDLHSELNLSSLELGDSALYFCASSVGLGAEETQYFGPGTRLLVL.

The rearrangement uses TRBV6-1 and TRBJ1-5, with unresolved D. CDR1 MNHNS and CDR2 SASEGT come from the germline V gene. The CDR3 extends over 13 amino acids. The V end lost 2 bases, the J end lost 6 bases, and 8 bases lay between the germline ends. This chain's CDR3 is CASSEIWRQPQHF. CDR3 nucleotide sequence: TGTGCCAGCAGTGAAATATGGCGTCAGCCCCAGCATTTT.

V and J are TRBV7-9 and TRBJ2-3; perhaps TRBD1 as D (6 bases). V lost 2 bases, J lost 4 bases, and 10 bases lay in between. Germline V gives CDR1 SEHNR, CDR2 FQNEAQ (reference sequence). The CDR3 consists of 14 residues. CDR3 loop: CASSLIRGADTQYF. CDR3 DNA sequence: TGTGCCAGCAGCTTAATCAGGGGAGCAGATACGCAGTATTTT.

This clonotype showed up just a few times. The chain carries TRBV12-3 or TRBV12-4 and TRBJ2-1; D uncertain. The CDR3 spans 14 residues. Deletions cut 6 bases from V and 9 bases from J, with 18 bases between. CDR3 nucleotide sequence: TGTGCCAGCAGCCCTGGGCTGAGACCTCCTGAGCAGTTCTTC. As protein: CASSPGLRPPEQFF.

The rearrangement joins TRBV7-8 to TRBJ2-1; no definite D call. Germline CDR1 SGHVS, CDR2 FQNEAQ. V was shortened by 2 bases and J by 0 bases, with 8 bases between the two germline ends. The length of the CDR3 is 15 residues. CDR3 DNA sequence: TGTGCCAGCAGCTTAACCCCGCTCTCCTACAATGAGCAGTTCTTC. Its translation is CASSLTPLSYNEQFF.

The chain recombines TRBV19 with TRBJ2-3; D perhaps matches TRBD1 (5 bases). This CDR3 has 15 amino acids. With 4 bases removed from V and 2 bases from J, the gap between germline ends came to 13 bases. Per the germline V gene, CDR1 is LNHDA and CDR2 is SQIVND (reference sequence). This chain's CDR3 is CASSTRTSATDTQYF. The CDR3 nucleotides read TGTGCCAGTAGTACCCGGACATCTGCCACAGATACGCAGTATTTT.

This clonotype was counted a few times. V usage is TRBV7-9 and J usage is TRBJ2-3; tentatively, D is TRBD2 (6 bases). The germline gives CDR1 SEHNR, CDR2 FQNEAQ (reference sequence). This CDR3 is built from 17 residues. The V and J ends lost 5 bases and 0 bases respectively, with 18 bases between them. The CDR3 loop reads CASSTAGSGLSTDTQYF. CDR3 in DNA: TGTGCCAGCAGCACGGCGGGGAGCGGCCTGAGCACAGATACGCAGTATTTT.

This clonotype was counted between two and nine times. The chain links TRBV7-2 to TRBJ2-7, with a weak D call TRBD1 (5 bases). Germline V gene data show CDR1 as SGHTA and CDR2 as FQGNSA. CDR3 length: 16 residues. The V gene lost 5 bases and the J gene lost 4 bases, with 21 bases spanning the gap. The DNA of the CDR3 is TGTGCCAGCAGCGTCTTGATGGGGCAAGTAGGTTACGAGCAGTACTTC. Translated, it gives CASSVLMGQVGYEQYF.

This sequence joins TRBV6-2 or TRBV6-3 and TRBJ2-7; 11 bases match TRBD2. The CDR3 runs 20 residues. Germline loops: CDR1 MNHEY, CDR2 SVGEGT. V shed 4 bases and J 1 base; nucleotides not matched to a gene: 18. CDR3 bases: TGTGCCAGCAGTTTTCCTGAACCGGGACTAGCGGACCGATTTTCCTACGAGCAGTACTTC. Its translation is CASSFPEPGLADRFSYEQYF.